The rows below give T cell receptor beta chains drawn from one sample of a study of cytotoxic CD8 clonotypes in ibrutinib-treated CLL. Some clones are missing from TCRdb's copy, which holds only in-frame ones; the method was immunoSEQ multiplex PCR. The sample holds some 200,000 clones, 75% to 80% seen once. This sample comprised PBMCs, obtained after 12 months of ibrutinib treatment. The receptors were sampled from a human donor with chronic lymphocytic leukemia. The CDR3 runs from the conserved cysteine through the conserved F or W. A D gene is named only where the DNA matches it firmly. Clone size, where shown, is once, few, many, or a class for clones that have expanded.

j_call | clone_size | v_call | d_call | cdr3_length | cdr3_nt | cdr3_aa
TRBJ2-1 | . | TRBV7-3 | TRBD2 | 11 | TGTGCCAGCAGCCCGGGACTACTGCAGTTCTTC | CASSPGLLQFF
TRBJ2-3 | . | TRBV5-4 | TRBD1 | 14 | TGTGCCAGCAGCTTGGACAGGGGTCCAGATACGCAGTATTTT | CASSLDRGPDTQYF
TRBJ2-2 | . | TRBV18 | . | 19 | TGTGCCAGCTCCCCGGGACGGGATGTCTACTTCGAGAACACCGGGGAGCTGTTTTTT | CASSPGRDVYFENTGELFF
TRBJ2-7 | . | TRBV6-5 | . | 14 | TGTGCCAGCAGTTACTCGGCGGGGCACTACGAGCAGTACTTC | CASSYSAGHYEQYF
TRBJ2-7 | . | TRBV5-1 | TRBD1 | 16 | TGCGCCAGCAGCATCGGACAGGGGATCGGAAACTACGAGCAGTACTTC | CASSIGQGIGNYEQYF
TRBJ1-2 | . | TRBV18 | . | 14 | TGTGCCAGCTCACCACCGTCCAGGGACTATGGCTACACCTTC | CASSPPSRDYGYTF
TRBJ1-2 | . | TRBV5-1 | TRBD1 | 16 | TGCGCCAGCAGCAAGGACAGGGTTGGAGAACCCTATGGCTACGCCTTC | CASSKDRVGEPYGYAF
TRBJ2-7 | . | TRBV18 | . | 13 | TGTGCCAGCTATTCGGAGGCCACCTACGAGCAGTACTTC | CASYSEATYEQYF
TRBJ1-2 | . | TRBV7-9 | TRBD1 | 14 | TGTGCCAGCAGGCCTACAGGGGGCGCCTGGGGCTACACCTTC | CASRPTGGAWGYTF
TRBJ1-2 | . | TRBV4-1 | . | 15 | TGCGCCAGCAGCCAAACCGGGTTAGGTCTCTATGGCTACACCTTC | CASSQTGLGLYGYTF
TRBJ1-5 | . | TRBV11-2 | . | 18 | TGTGCCAGCAGCAGACACGAGAACGCACGAGGGTTCAATCAGCCCCAGCATTTT | CASSRHENARGFNQPQHF
TRBJ1-1 | . | TRBV30 | . | 13 | TGTGCCCTGACCAGTGGGGGTTACACTGAAGCTTTCTTT | CALTSGGYTEAFF
TRBJ2-5 | . | TRBV13 | TRBD2 | 15 | TGTGCCAGCAGCTCCTGGTTAGCGGGAGGGTTGACCCAGTACTTC | CASSSWLAGGLTQYF
TRBJ1-6 | . | TRBV30 | TRBD1 | 15 | TGTGCCTGGAGTGCCGGGACAGGCTATAATTCACCCCTCCACTTT | CAWSAGTGYNSPLHF
TRBJ2-1 | . | TRBV9 | . | 15 | TGTGCCAGCAGCGCCCACACGGACCCCTACAATGAGCAGTTCTTC | CASSAHTDPYNEQFF
TRBJ2-5 | . | TRBV2 | . | 15 | TGTGCCAGCAGTTCGGGCAGGGGGGGAGGTGAGACCCAGTACTTC | CASSSGRGGGETQYF
TRBJ1-2 | many | TRBV6-5 | TRBD1 | 13 | TGTGCCAGCAGGCTTCAGGGGGCGGATGGCTACACCTTC | CASRLQGADGYTF
TRBJ2-7 | . | TRBV7-9 | . | 14 | TGTGCCAGCAGCTTAGAAGCGGACGGTTACGAGCAGTACTTC | CASSLEADGYEQYF
TRBJ1-4 | . | TRBV4-1 | . | 17 | TGCGCCAGCAGCCAAGATGGGGGGGCAGGGAGGGGTGAAAAACTGTTTTTT | CASSQDGGAGRGEKLFF
TRBJ2-7 | . | TRBV6-6 | . | 15 | TGTGCCAGCAGTCCTGGATTGGAGGCAGTCTACGAGCAGTACTTC | CASSPGLEAVYEQYF
TRBJ2-7 | once | TRBV28 | . | 14 | TGTGCCAGCAGTTTAGGAGGGGAGATTTACGAGCAGTACTTC | CASSLGGEIYEQYF
TRBJ2-2 | . | TRBV5-4 | . | 15 | TGTGCCAGCAGCTCGGACGGGGAGTTCACCGGGGAGCTGTTTTTT | CASSSDGEFTGELFF
TRBJ2-7 | . | TRBV5-1 | . | 13 | TGCGCCAGCAGCTTGGAGACTAGTGGCGAGCAGTACTTC | CASSLETSGEQYF
TRBJ2-7 | . | TRBV18 | . | 16 | TGTGCCAGCTCACCCGCGCCAACCCCAACTCTCTACGAGCAGTACTTC | CASSPAPTPTLYEQYF
TRBJ2-7 | . | TRBV25-1 | . | 15 | TGTGCCAGCAGTGAAAGGGGGGCAGAGGGTTACGAGCAGTACTTC | CASSERGAEGYEQYF
TRBJ1-1 | . | TRBV18 | . | 15 | TGTGCCAGCTCACCAGGGGCCGGCCTCGGGGCTGAAGCTTTCTTT | CASSPGAGLGAEAFF
TRBJ2-7 | . | TRBV5-6 | TRBD2 | 15 | TGTGCCAGCAGCTTTATTCTCGGGACTAGTGACGAGCAGTACTTC | CASSFILGTSDEQYF
TRBJ2-7 | . | TRBV19 | TRBD2 | 15 | TGTGCCAGTAGTATTACTAGCGGGATCTCCTACGAGCAGTACTTC | CASSITSGISYEQYF
TRBJ2-2 | . | TRBV2 | TRBD2 | 16 | TGTGCCACGGATAGCGGGGCCGATACGAACACCGGGGAGCTGTTTTTT | CATDSGADTNTGELFF
TRBJ1-2 | . | TRBV6-1 | . | 12 | TGTGCCAGCAGTGAAGGCAGTGATGGCTACACCTTC | CASSEGSDGYTF
TRBJ2-5 | . | TRBV15 | . | 16 | TGTGCCACCAGCATGTATGGGGGGGCGAACCAAGAGACCCAGTACTTC | CATSMYGGANQETQYF
TRBJ1-1 | once | TRBV2 | TRBD1 | 14 | TGTGCCAGCAGTGAAGAACAGGGGAGGACTGAAGCTTTCTTT | CASSEEQGRTEAFF